This TCR beta chain was retrieved from a study of cytomegalovirus exposure and HLA in healthy donors. Whole-study results and caveats: Most TCRs appeared rarely, but some public TCRs recurred in many donors. Both high specificity and high sensitivity reportedly marked the classifier's diagnosis of cytomegalovirus status. Cytomegalovirus-associated TCR beta chains were listed, numbering around 150.

Sequenced by immunoSEQ multiplex PCR; TCRdb stores in-frame clones only, minus some. Of 200,000 to 300,000 clones listed, around nine tenths were seen once; the top ten hold roughly 2.5%. Of note for this clone: Its target is unknown.

Trimming at V came to 4 bases and at J to 1 base, leaving 13 bases not matched to a gene. The CDR3 spans 19 residues. Looked up from germline, CDR1 is SGDLS and CDR2 is YYNGEE. The study drew the donors from its 120-subject validation cohort, separate from the approximately 700-subject first cohort. This TCR was sampled from a man younger than 35 in good health and CMV-seronegative. Source material: PBMCs. This chain links TRBV9 with TRBJ2-1; 11 bases align to TRBD2. Here the CDR3 reads CASSPRGTSGGLSYNEQFF. Written as DNA, the CDR3 is TGTGCCAGCAGCCCTAGGGGTACTAGCGGGGGCCTATCCTACAATGAGCAGTTCTTC.